This record looks at one TCR beta chain sequence and its context. This clone showed up many times. Its antigen specificity is not known. The read halts 3 residues ahead of the CDR3 end, with the missing end drawn from the germline J gene. Equivalent amounts of genomic DNA from CVID and control samples were used as sequencing input. For every sample, a 60 bp segment covering the rearranged TCRbeta CDR3 region was amplified and then sequenced. The immunoSEQ assay, a bias-corrected multiplex PCR with high-throughput sequencing, was employed for TCRbeta amplification. Processing in the source paper ran as follows. Each unique nucleotide sequence was treated as a clone and annotated with V, D and J genes, copy number and frequency. Sequences were labeled productive if in frame, and non-productive if out of frame or containing stop codons. As previously described, clonality was calculated on the basis of Shannon's entropy. The predicted amino acid sequences of productive clones were used to derive the mean CDR3 Kyte-Doolittle hydropathy. Scaled V gene usage was hierarchically clustered using Manhattan distance and complete linkage with the R hclust function. Sharing of clones by CDR3 amino acid sequence was evaluated through resampling of 12 repertoires per group over 100 rounds. Repertoires were searched for roughly 63 published EBV-specific and a few hundred published CMV-specific TCRbeta sequences. Two CVID samples yielding fewer than 10,000 sequences were excluded from analysis, leaving some 40 CVID repertoires. TCRdb stores this immuneACCESS table with in-frame sequences only. Part of the clones is absent; in the studies checked, under half of the shortfall reflects unresolved V genes, and no reason is known for the rest. For V, J and clone size, that table is used; D and trimming come from the DNA. The table notes 20,000 to 25,000 clones here, none of them singletons. The top ten constitute about 2.3% of the sample.

This specimen comes from a study of T cell clonality in common variable immunodeficiency (dated by TCRdb to about 2015). Broader findings and caveats from the paper: Differences among patients in the CVID cohort limited the correlations between repertoire features and clinical complications. Fewer deletions and N-nucleotide insertions were reportedly observed in CVID TCRbeta sequences, and highly modified clones with 13 or more V deletions were reportedly absent from CVID TCRbeta sequences. TCRbeta clonality was higher in CVID subjects than in healthy controls (t-test p = 0.018), and the increase was most characteristic of about a third of subjects. Fewer TCRbeta clones were shared among CVID subjects than among healthy controls (p < 0.0001). The authors noted that sequencing repertoires of T cell subpopulations would be needed to clarify what caused the increased clonality in CVID. Despite equal DNA input, controls averaged roughly 80,000 unique sequences per sample versus about 31,547 in CVID samples.

CDR1 and CDR2, per the germline V gene, are MDHEN and SYDVKM. The CDR3 holds 13 amino acids from the cysteine to the phenylalanine. The 30 bases shown cover part of the CDR3, and their frame starts at base 1. V and J are trimmed by 7 bases and 3 bases, and the gene matches miss 0 bases of the junction. Standard criteria, namely reduction of serum IgG, IgA and/or IgM below the normal range together with specific antibody deficiency, were applied for the diagnosis of CVID. There were some 42 subjects in the CVID group (29 male and 15 female), ranging in age from about 9 to 65 years, with a mean age of 40. Most CVID patients and most healthy controls were of Caucasian heritage. All CVID subjects had received replacement immunoglobulin therapy for at least one year at the time of study participation. At blood collection, none of the CVID subjects was ill or on immunomodulatory or immunosuppressive medication. Heparinized peripheral whole blood samples of 5 to 8 ml were collected from each donor. Genomic DNA from adults with common variable immune deficiency (CVID) and from healthy adult controls was used to sequence TCRbeta CDR3 repertoires. Diluted blood was density-centrifuged over Hypaque 1077 or Ficoll-Paque to isolate peripheral blood mononuclear cells. Genomic DNA was extracted from unsorted mononuclear cells by Qiagen column purification or by a centrifugation-based method.

The TCR originated in a human donor with common variable immunodeficiency. What was sequenced was peripheral blood mononuclear cells. Rearrangement joined TRBV28 to TRBJ2-1, and 10 junction bases match TRBD2. CDR3 DNA, as far as it was read: TGTGCCAGCATAGCGGGGGGCTACAATGAG. Its translation is CASIAGGYNE. The CDR3 as a whole reads CASIAGGYNEQFF.